The 25 T cell receptor beta chains reported below all come from one sample, sequenced in a study of blood T cell repertoires in COVID-19. Using immunoSEQ multiplex PCR, the repertoire was profiled, and TCRdb retains in-frame clones only, with some absent. This sample yields approximately 190,000 clones, of which about 88% are seen a single time; approximately 5.6% belongs to the top ten. The sequenced sample was peripheral blood. The receptors originated from a woman aged 40 to 49 who had recovered from COVID-19.

The chain employs TRBV29-1 and TRBJ2-7; TRBD2 agrees at 13 bases. The junction had 3 bases not matched to a gene; V was cut back by 7 bases and J by 3 bases. Germline CDR1 and CDR2: SQVTM and ANQGSEA. The CDR3 covers 13 residues. CDR3 sequence (DNA): TGCAGCGGCCGACTAGCGGGAGGCTACGAGCAGTACTTC. Residues: CSGRLAGGYEQYF.

V is TRBV4-2 and J is TRBJ2-7; weak D call: TRBD2 (6 bases). The CDR3 has 14 amino acids. V lost 0 bases to trimming and J lost 5 bases, with 11 bases between them. Germline CDR1 and CDR2: LGHNA and YNFKEQ. CDR3: CASSQESGAHEQYF. CDR3 nucleotide sequence: TGTGCCAGCAGCCAAGAGTCGGGAGCCCACGAGCAGTACTTC.

The chain has TRBV21-1 and TRBJ2-1; the listed D gene, TRBD1, was not tested against the DNA. TRBV21-1 has pseudogene status. The CDR3 contains 14 residues. CDR3 amino acids: CASSALWAYNEQFF. As DNA, the CDR3 is TGTGCCAGCAGCGCACTCTGGGCTTACAATGAGCAGTTCTTC.

As DNA, the CDR3 is TGTGCCAGCAGCTTAGCAGGGGCCTTTCCGGGCGGGGAGCTGTTTTTT. Protein product: CASSLAGAFPGGELFF. The rearrangement uses TRBV11-2 and TRBJ2-2; weak D call: TRBD1 (6 bases). CDR1 is SGHAT and CDR2 is FQNNGV in the germline V gene. This CDR3 is built from 16 residues. Between the trimmed V and J ends, which lost 1 base and 7 bases, there was a span of 16 bases.

V and J are TRBV5-1 and TRBJ2-1; 10 nucleotides agree with TRBD2. Germline V gene sequence: CDR1 SGHRS, CDR2 YFSETQ. There are 16 residues in the CDR3. The V segment lost 4 bases and the J segment 4 bases; nucleotides outside the gene matches: 8. CDR3 in DNA: TGCGCCAGCAGCGATCCTAGCGGGGGAGCGTACAATGAGCAGTTCTTC. This codes for CASSDPSGGAYNEQFF.

The J gene is TRBJ2-7, the V gene TRBV24-1, with 12 bases identical to TRBD1. The trim removed 4 bases at V and 7 bases at J, leaving 7 bases unmatched. CDR1 KGHDR and CDR2 SFDVKD come from the germline V gene. The CDR3 consists of 15 residues. The CDR3 sequence is CATSDPGQGAEEQYF. As DNA, the CDR3 is TGTGCCACCAGTGACCCGGGACAGGGGGCTGAAGAGCAGTACTTC.

V gene TRBV7-2 combines with J gene TRBJ2-5; D ambiguous. CDR3 length: 13 residues. V was cut by 1 base and J by 1 base, with 4 bases left in between. Germline V gene lookup returns CDR1 SGHTA and CDR2 FQGNSA. The CDR3 reads CASSLGSQETQYF. The CDR3 DNA is TGTGCCAGCAGCTTAGGGAGCCAAGAGACCCAGTACTTC.

This rearrangement joins TRBV11-3 to TRBJ2-1, with TRBD2 matching over 14 bases. Looked up from germline, CDR1 is SGHNT and CDR2 is YENEEA. J lost 9 bases, V lost 8 bases, and 6 bases had no gene match. The CDR3 is 14 residues long. For the CDR3, the DNA is TGTGCCAGCGGGACTGGACTAGCGGGAGGTGAGCAGTTCTTC. Translated: CASGTGLAGGEQFF.

The chain is built from TRBV18 and TRBJ2-1, with 7 bases lining up with TRBD1. CDR3 length: 15 residues. V trimming: 3 bases; J trimming: 7 bases; junction bases outside the gene matches: 9. The germline gives CDR1 KGHSH, CDR2 LQKENI. CDR3 region: CASSPADRVLNEQFF. The CDR3 nucleotides read TGTGCCAGCTCACCCGCCGACAGGGTGTTGAATGAGCAGTTCTTC. The full variable domain, rest sourced from reference TRBV18 and TRBJ2-1, is NAGVMQNPRHLVRRRGQEARLRCSPMKGHSHVYWYRQLPEEGLKFMVYLQKENIIDESGMPKERFSAEFPKEGPSILRIQQVVRGDSAAYFCASSPADRVLNEQFFGPGTRLTVL.

The V call is TRBV27, the J call TRBJ2-3, with TRBD2 identical over 9 bases. The V gene end was trimmed by 2 bases and the J gene end by 2 bases; junction bases not matched to a gene: 23. The CDR3 extends over 22 amino acids. The germline CDR1 and CDR2 sequences are MNHEY and SMNVEV (reference sequence). The CDR3 spells CASSLRIVEGPGLAGNTDTQYF. In nucleotides, the CDR3 is TGTGCCAGCAGTTTAAGAATAGTAGAGGGCCCGGGGCTAGCGGGAAACACAGATACGCAGTATTTT.

The chain employs TRBV11-3 and TRBJ2-1; D is possibly TRBD2 (5 bases). V lost 1 base to trimming and J lost 9 bases, with 13 bases between them. CDR1 and CDR2 (germline): SGHNT, YENEEA. The CDR3 runs 14 residues. Here the CDR3 reads CASSLGLATGEQFF. In DNA, the CDR3 is TGTGCCAGCAGCTTAGGTCTAGCCACGGGTGAGCAGTTCTTC.

The V gene is TRBV6-5, the J gene TRBJ2-2; the D gene is possibly TRBD2 (6 bases). Trimming removed 7 bases from V and 8 bases from J, with 14 bases in between. Germline V lookup: CDR1 MNHEY, CDR2 SVGAGI. CDR3 length: 13 residues. The CDR3: CASIRDLAGELFF. Here the CDR3 DNA reads TGTGCCAGCATCCGGGACCTAGCGGGGGAGCTGTTTTTT.

The chain uses TRBV6-6 and TRBJ1-3; a possible D gene is TRBD1 (5 bases). The ends were cut back, 6 bases at V and 0 bases at J, with 15 bases in the middle. Per the germline V gene, CDR1 is MNHNY and CDR2 is SVGAGI (reference sequence). This CDR3 is built from 16 residues. CDR3 loop: CASRRSGLASGNTIYF. CDR3 in DNA: TGTGCCAGCAGACGATCGGGACTCGCCTCTGGAAACACCATATATTTT.

V usage is TRBV19 and J usage is TRBJ2-7; TRBD2 matches at 7 bases. The CDR3 runs 13 residues. Germline V lookup: CDR1 LNHDA, CDR2 SQIVND (reference sequence). The J segment lost 0 bases and the V segment lost 6 bases, leaving 2 bases of the junction unmatched. CDR3 sequence: CASSLAASYEQYF. The CDR3 DNA sequence: TGTGCCAGTAGCCTAGCGGCCTCCTACGAGCAGTACTTC.

The rearrangement links TRBV18 to TRBJ1-1, with no clear D. This CDR3 contains 14 residues. Between the trimmed V and J ends, which lost 4 bases and 1 base, there was a span of 10 bases. In germline, CDR1 is KGHSH, CDR2 LQKENI. The CDR3 sequence: CASSLTTQNTEAFF. In DNA form, the CDR3 reads TGTGCCAGCTCACTGACAACGCAGAACACTGAAGCTTTCTTT.

The chain is built from TRBV3-1 (or the pseudogene TRBV3-2) and TRBJ1-1; 8 bases are a match to TRBD1. J lost 0 bases, V lost 5 bases, and 5 bases had no gene match. The CDR3 sequence is 15 residues long. CDR1 and CDR2 from the germline V gene are LGHDT and YNNKEL (reference sequence). CDR3 amino acids: CASSSRGQVNTEAFF. As DNA, the CDR3 is TGTGCCAGCAGCTCGAGGGGACAGGTGAACACTGAAGCTTTCTTT.

This rearrangement joins TRBV18 to TRBJ2-3; a weak D match, TRBD2 (5 bases). The length of the CDR3 is 14 residues. V gave up 8 bases and J gave up 0 bases, with 12 bases separating them. Germline CDR1 reads KGHSH; CDR2 reads LQKENI. The CDR3, as DNA: TGTGCCAGCACCAAGCGGAGTAGCACAGATACGCAGTATTTT. This encodes CASTKRSSTDTQYF.

The chain links TRBV12-3 or TRBV12-4 to TRBJ2-2; 7 nucleotides agree with TRBD1. With V trimmed by 6 bases and J by 6 bases, 4 bases remained unmatched. The CDR3 runs 13 residues. The CDR3 here is CASRNDRAGELFF. The CDR3, as DNA: TGTGCCAGCAGAAACGACAGGGCCGGGGAGCTGTTTTTT.

This clone has just one count. J is TRBJ2-7 and V is TRBV7-6, with TRBD1 matching over 8 bases. The V gene end was trimmed by 5 bases and the J gene end by 0 bases; junction bases not matched to a gene: 18. The CDR3 consists of 19 residues. Germline assignment: CDR1 SGHVS and CDR2 FNYEAQ. CDR3 sequence reads: CASSQAPNLGQGTSYEQYF. Here the CDR3 DNA reads TGTGCCAGCAGCCAGGCGCCGAACCTAGGACAGGGTACCTCCTACGAGCAGTACTTC.

This clone was counted once. The chain has TRBV9 and TRBJ1-1, with a possible D match to TRBD1 (5 bases). Trimming removed 0 bases at V and 7 bases at J, with 10 bases between. Germline V lookup: CDR1 SGDLS, CDR2 YYNGEE. The CDR3 is 13 amino acids. DNA for the CDR3: TGTGCCAGCAGCGTAGCCCCGGACAATGAAGCTTTCTTT. It is translated as CASSVAPDNEAFF.

The CDR3 coding sequence is TGTGCCAGCGGACAGGGAGGAGGCACTGAAGCTTTCTTT. It translates to CASGQGGGTEAFF. J is TRBJ1-1 and V is TRBV2; 8 bases match TRBD1. The V gene's germline CDR1 is SNHLY and CDR2 FYNNEI. CDR3 size: 13 residues. V dropped 8 bases and J dropped 4; count of bases not matched to a gene: 6.

V is TRBV7-8 and J is TRBJ1-4; 7 nucleotides agree with TRBD1. CDR3 size: 16 residues. Germline loops: CDR1 SGHVS, CDR2 FQNEAQ. V lost 5 bases, J lost 6 bases, and 12 bases stayed unmatched. CDR3 DNA: TGTGCCAGCAGCAAGATCAACAGGGGTCAGGATGAAAAACTGTTTTTT. This codes for CASSKINRGQDEKLFF.

This chain connects TRBV3-1 (or the pseudogene TRBV3-2) to TRBJ2-2, with 7 bases matching TRBD1. Losses at the gene ends were 5 bases for V and 4 bases for J; bases not matched to a gene: 1. This CDR3 region has 13 residues. Germline V CDR1 and CDR2: LGHDT, YNNKEL (reference sequence). The CDR3 loop is CASSDRVTGELFF. DNA for the CDR3: TGTGCCAGCAGCGACAGGGTCACCGGGGAGCTGTTTTTT.

The J gene is TRBJ2-3, the V gene TRBV5-6, with D possibly TRBD2 on 6 matching bases. Trimming took off 0 bases at V and 8 bases at J, with 10 bases between the two ends. In germline, CDR1 is SGHDT, CDR2 YYEEEE. This CDR3 spans 13 amino acids. CDR3 protein: CASSLGRGGTQYF. CDR3 in DNA: TGTGCCAGCAGCTTGGGTAGGGGAGGTACGCAGTATTTT.

The V gene is TRBV7-2, the J gene TRBJ1-5; possible D gene TRBD1, 6 bases. Between the trimmed V and J ends, which lost 4 bases and 7 bases, there was a span of 11 bases. Germline CDR1 reads SGHTA; CDR2 reads FQGNSA. This CDR3 is built from 13 residues. The chain's CDR3 is CASSYRDGQPQHF. The CDR3 DNA is TGTGCCAGCAGCTACAGGGATGGGCAGCCCCAGCATTTT.